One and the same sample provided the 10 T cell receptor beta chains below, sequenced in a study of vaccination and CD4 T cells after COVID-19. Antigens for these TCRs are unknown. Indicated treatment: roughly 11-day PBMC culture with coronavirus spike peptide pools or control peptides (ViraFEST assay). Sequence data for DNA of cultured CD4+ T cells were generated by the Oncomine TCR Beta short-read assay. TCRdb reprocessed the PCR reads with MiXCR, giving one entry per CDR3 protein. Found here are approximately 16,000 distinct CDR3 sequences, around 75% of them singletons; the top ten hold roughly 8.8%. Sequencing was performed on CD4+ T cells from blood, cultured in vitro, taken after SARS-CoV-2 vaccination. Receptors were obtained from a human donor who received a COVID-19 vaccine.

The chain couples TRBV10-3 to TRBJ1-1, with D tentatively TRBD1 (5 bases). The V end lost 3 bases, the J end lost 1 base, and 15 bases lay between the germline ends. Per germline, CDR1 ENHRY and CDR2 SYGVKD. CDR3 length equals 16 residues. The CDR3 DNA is TGTGCCATCAGTGATGCGCAGGGTAGGGGGAACACTGAAGCTTTCTTT. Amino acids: CAISDAQGRGNTEAFF.

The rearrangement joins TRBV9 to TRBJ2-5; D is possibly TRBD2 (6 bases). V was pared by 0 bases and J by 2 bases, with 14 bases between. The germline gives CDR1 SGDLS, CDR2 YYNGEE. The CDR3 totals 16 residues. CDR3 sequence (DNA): TGTGCCAGCAGCGTAGGATCGGAGGGTTGGCAAGAGACCCAGTACTTC. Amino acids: CASSVGSEGWQETQYF. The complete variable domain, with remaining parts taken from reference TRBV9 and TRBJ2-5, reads DSGVTQTPKHLITATGQRVTLRCSPRSGDLSVYWYQQSLDQGLQFLIQYYNGEERAKGNILERFSAQQFPDLHSELNLSSLELGDSALYFCASSVGSEGWQETQYFGPGTRLLVL.

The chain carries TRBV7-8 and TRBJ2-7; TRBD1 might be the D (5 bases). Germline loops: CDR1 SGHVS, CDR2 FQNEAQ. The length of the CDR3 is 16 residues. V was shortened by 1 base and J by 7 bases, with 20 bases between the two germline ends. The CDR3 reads CASSLVSGRASEEQYF. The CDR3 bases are TGTGCCAGCAGCTTAGTTTCAGGCAGGGCCTCGGAGGAGCAGTACTTC.

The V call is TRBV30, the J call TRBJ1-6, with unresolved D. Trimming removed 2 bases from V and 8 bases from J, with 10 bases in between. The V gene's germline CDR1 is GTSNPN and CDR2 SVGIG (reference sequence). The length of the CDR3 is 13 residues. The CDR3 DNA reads TGTGCCTGGAGTTCGGGGTCGGATTCACCCCTCCACTTT. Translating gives CAWSSGSDSPLHF.

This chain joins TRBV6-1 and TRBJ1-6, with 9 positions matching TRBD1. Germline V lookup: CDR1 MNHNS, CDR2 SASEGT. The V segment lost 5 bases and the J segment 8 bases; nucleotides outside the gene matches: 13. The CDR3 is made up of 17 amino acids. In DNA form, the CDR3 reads TGTGCCAGCAGTAGAACGGACAGGGGCACTGGGGATTCACCCCTCCACTTT. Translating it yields CASSRTDRGTGDSPLHF.

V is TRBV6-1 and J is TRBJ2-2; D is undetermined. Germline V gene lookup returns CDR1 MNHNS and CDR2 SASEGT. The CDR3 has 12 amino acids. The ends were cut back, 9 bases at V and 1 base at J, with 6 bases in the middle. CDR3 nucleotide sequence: TGTGCCAGTAATAAGAACACCGGGGAGCTGTTTTTT. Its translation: CASNKNTGELFF.

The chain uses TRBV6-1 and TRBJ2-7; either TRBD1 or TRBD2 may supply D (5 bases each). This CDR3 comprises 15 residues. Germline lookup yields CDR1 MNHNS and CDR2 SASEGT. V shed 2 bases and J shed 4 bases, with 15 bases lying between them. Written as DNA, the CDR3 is TGTGCCAGCAGTGAAAGTGGGACCCTGATTTACGAGCAGTACTTC. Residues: CASSESGTLIYEQYF.

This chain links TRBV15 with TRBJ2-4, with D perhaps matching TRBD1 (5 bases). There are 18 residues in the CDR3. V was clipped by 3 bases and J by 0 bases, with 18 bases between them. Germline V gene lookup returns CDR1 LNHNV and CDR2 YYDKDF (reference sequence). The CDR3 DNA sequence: TGTGCCACCAGCAGGGTGACAGTGGAACAGCTAGCCAAAAACATTCAGTACTTC. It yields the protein CATSRVTVEQLAKNIQYF.

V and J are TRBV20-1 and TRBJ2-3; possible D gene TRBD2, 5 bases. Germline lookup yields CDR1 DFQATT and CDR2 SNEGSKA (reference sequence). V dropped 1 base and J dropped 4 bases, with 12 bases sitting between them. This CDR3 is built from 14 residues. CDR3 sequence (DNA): TGCAGTGCTAGAGTCCCTAGCTTTGCAGATACGCAGTATTTT. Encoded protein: CSARVPSFADTQYF.

The CDR3: CASGYRGQGNTEAFF. DNA of the CDR3: TGTGCCAGCGGCTACCGGGGGCAGGGAAACACTGAAGCTTTCTTT. This rearrangement joins TRBV6-1 to TRBJ1-1; D is possibly TRBD1 (6 bases). V lost 8 bases to trimming and J lost 2 bases, with 18 bases between them. The CDR3 contains 15 residues. CDR1 and CDR2 (germline): MNHNS, SASEGT.